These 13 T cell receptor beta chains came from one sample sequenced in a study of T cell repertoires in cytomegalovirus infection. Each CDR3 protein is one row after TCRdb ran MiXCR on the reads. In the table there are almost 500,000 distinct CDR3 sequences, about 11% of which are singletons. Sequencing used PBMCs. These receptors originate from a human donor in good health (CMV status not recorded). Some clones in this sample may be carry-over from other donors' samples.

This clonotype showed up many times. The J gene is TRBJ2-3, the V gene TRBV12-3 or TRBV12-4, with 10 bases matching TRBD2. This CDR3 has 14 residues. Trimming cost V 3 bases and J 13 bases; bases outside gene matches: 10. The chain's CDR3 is CASSLKAGGYPEYF. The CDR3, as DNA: TGTGCCAGCAGTTTGAAAGCGGGGGGGTATCCTGAGTATTTT.

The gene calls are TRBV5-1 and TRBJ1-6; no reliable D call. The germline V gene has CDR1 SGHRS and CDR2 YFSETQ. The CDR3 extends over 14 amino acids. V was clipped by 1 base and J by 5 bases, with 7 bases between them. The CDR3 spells CASSLTENNSPLHF. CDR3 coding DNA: TGCGCCAGCAGCTTGACCGAGAATAATTCACCCCTCCACTTT.

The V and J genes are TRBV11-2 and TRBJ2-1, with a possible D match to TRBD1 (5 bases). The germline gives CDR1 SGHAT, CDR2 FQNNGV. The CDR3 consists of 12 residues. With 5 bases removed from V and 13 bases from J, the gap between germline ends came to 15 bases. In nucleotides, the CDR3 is TGTGCCAGCAGCCCTACAGGATTGGAACAGTTCTTC. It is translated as CASSPTGLEQFF.

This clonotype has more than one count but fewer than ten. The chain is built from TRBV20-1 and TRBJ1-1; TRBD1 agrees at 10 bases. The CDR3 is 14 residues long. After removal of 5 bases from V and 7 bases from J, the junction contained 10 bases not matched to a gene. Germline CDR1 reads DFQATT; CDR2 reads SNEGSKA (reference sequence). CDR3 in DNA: TGCAGTGCTCCAGTAGGGGACAGGGGTAGTGAAGCTTTCTTT. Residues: CSAPVGDRGSEAFF.

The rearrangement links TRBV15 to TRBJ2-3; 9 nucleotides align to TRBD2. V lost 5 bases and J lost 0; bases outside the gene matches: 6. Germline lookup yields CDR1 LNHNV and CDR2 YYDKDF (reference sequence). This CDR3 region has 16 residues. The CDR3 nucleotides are TGTGCCACCAGCGCGGGGGGGGGGGTGAGCACAGATACGCAGTATTTT. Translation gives CATSAGGGVSTDTQYF. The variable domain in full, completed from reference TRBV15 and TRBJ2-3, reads DAMVIQNPRYQVTQFGKPVTLSCSQTLNHNVMYWYQQKSSQAPKLLFHYYDKDFNNEADTPDNFQSRRPNTSFCFLDIRSPGLGDTAMYLCATSAGGGVSTDTQYFGPGTRLTVL.

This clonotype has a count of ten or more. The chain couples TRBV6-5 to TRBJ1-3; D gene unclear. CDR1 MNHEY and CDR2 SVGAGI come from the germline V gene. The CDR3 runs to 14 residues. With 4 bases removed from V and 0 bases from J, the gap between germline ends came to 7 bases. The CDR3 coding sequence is TGTGCCAGCAGTTCCGTTAACTCTGGAAACACCATATATTTT. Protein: CASSSVNSGNTIYF.

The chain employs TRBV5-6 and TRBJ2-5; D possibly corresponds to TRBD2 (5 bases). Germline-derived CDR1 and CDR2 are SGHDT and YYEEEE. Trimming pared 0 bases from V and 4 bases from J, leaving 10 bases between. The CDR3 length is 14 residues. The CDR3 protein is CASSLDSRGETQYF. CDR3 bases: TGTGCCAGCAGCTTGGATTCACGGGGAGAGACCCAGTACTTC.

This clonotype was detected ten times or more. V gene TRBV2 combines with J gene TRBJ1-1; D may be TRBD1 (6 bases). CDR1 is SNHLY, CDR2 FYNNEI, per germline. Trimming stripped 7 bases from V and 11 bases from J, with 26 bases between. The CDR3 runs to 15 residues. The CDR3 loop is CASNRAGASPGRAFF. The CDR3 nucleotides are TGTGCCAGCAATCGAGCGGGGGCCTCCCCCGGTCGGGCTTTCTTT.

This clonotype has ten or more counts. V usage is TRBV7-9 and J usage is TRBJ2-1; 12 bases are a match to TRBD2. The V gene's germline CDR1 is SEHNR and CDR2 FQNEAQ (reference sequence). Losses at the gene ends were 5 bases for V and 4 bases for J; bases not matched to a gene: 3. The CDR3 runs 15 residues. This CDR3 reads CASSKGLAGYNEQFF. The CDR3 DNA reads TGTGCCAGCAGCAAGGGACTAGCGGGTTACAATGAGCAGTTCTTC.

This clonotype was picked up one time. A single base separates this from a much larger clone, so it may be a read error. CDR3 sequence reads: CSGTGRIEQFF. As DNA, the CDR3 is TGCAGCGGGACGGGGCGCATTGAGCAGTTCTTC. The chain combines TRBV29-1 with TRBJ2-1; the D gene could be TRBD1 or TRBD2 (5 bases each). Germline V CDR1 and CDR2: SQVTM, ANQGSEA. The V gene lost 7 bases and the J gene lost 9 bases, with 13 bases spanning the gap. The CDR3 runs to 11 residues.

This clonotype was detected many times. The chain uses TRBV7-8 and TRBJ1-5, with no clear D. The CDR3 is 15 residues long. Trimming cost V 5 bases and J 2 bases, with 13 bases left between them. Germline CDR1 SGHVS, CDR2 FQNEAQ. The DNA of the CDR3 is TGTGCCAGCAGCCCCACCCGACAACGCAATCAGCCCCAGCATTTT. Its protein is CASSPTRQRNQPQHF.

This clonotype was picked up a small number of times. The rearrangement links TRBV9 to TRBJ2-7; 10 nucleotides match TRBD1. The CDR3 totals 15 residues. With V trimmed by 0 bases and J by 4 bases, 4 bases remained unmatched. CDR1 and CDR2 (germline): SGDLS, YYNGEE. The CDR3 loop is CASSVAGTGEYEQYF. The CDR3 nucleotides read TGTGCCAGCAGCGTAGCCGGGACAGGGGAATACGAGCAGTACTTC.

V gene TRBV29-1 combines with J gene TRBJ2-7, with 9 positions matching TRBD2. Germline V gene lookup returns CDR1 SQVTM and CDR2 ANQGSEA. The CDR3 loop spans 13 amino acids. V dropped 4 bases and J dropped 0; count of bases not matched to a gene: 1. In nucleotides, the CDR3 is TGCAGCGTTGGCGGGAGGGCCTCCTACGAGCAGTACTTC. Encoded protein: CSVGGRASYEQYF.